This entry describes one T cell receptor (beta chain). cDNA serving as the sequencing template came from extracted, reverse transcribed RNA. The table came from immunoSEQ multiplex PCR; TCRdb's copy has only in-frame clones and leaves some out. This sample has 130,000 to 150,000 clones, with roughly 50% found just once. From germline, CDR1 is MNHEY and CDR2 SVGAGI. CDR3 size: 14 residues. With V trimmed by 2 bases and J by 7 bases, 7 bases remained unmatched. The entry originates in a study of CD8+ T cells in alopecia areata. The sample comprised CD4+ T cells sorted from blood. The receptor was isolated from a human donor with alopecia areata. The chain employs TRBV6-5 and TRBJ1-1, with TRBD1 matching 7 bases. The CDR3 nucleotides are TGTGCCAGCAGTTACCAGGGACAGCCCCTTGAAGCTTTCTTT. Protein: CASSYQGQPLEAFF.